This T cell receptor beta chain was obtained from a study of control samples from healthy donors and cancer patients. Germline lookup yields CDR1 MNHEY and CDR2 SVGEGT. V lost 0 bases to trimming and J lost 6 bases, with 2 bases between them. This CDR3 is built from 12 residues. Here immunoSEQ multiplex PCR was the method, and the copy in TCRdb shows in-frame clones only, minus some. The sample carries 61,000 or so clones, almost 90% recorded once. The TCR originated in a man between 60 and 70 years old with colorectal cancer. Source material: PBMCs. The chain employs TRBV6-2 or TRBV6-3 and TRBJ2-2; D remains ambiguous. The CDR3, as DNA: TGTGCCAGCAGTTACTCCCCCGGGGAGCTGTTTTTT. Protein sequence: CASSYSPGELFF.